These 28 T cell receptor beta chains came from one sample sequenced in a study of cytomegalovirus exposure and HLA in healthy donors. PCR was performed using 60 Vbeta and 13 Jbeta primers. The repertoire was sequenced with immunoSEQ multiplex PCR; TCRdb's copy has only in-frame clones and lacks some. The sample has about 110,000 clones, 70% to 80% seen once. Material for sequencing was PBMCs. The receptors were gathered from a female donor in good health and CMV-seronegative.

The V and J genes are TRBV7-3 and TRBJ2-1; TRBD1 matches at 11 bases. This CDR3 comprises 17 residues. Trimming took 4 bases from V and 7 from J; bases not matched to a gene: 12. Germline V gene lookup returns CDR1 SGHTA and CDR2 FQGTGA. CDR3 in amino acids: CASSSFRGTGGGNEQFF. The CDR3 nucleotides are TGTGCCAGCAGCTCCTTCAGGGGGACAGGGGGTGGTAATGAGCAGTTCTTC.

The chain joins TRBV9 to TRBJ2-3; 7 bases match TRBD1. Germline CDR1 and CDR2: SGDLS and YYNGEE. V lost 1 base, J lost 6 bases, and 8 bases stayed unmatched. The CDR3 totals 15 residues. CDR3 sequence reads: CASSVTGAKSDTQYF. CDR3 DNA sequence: TGTGCCAGCAGCGTAACAGGGGCCAAATCGGATACGCAGTATTTT.

This chain uses TRBV4-1 with TRBJ2-1; D is possibly TRBD1 (6 bases). Germline V gives CDR1 MGHRA, CDR2 YSYEKL. Trimming stripped 0 bases from V and 10 bases from J, with 13 bases between. The CDR3 sequence is 14 residues long. The chain's CDR3 is CASSQEGAADEQFF. CDR3 nucleotide sequence: TGCGCCAGCAGCCAAGAGGGGGCAGCGGACGAGCAGTTCTTC.

There are a few counts of this clone. The chain has TRBV14 and TRBJ1-2; 9 bases map to TRBD1. The CDR3 runs to 15 residues. V lost 2 bases to trimming and J lost 8 bases; unmatched junction nucleotides: 9. Germline V lookup: CDR1 SGHDN, CDR2 FVKESK. Here the CDR3 DNA reads TGTGCCAGCAGCCAACGGGGGACAGGGAGCGGGGGCTACACCTTC. It translates to CASSQRGTGSGGYTF.

This clone was detected only a few times. This chain uses TRBV4-1 with TRBJ2-7, with 7 nucleotides matching TRBD2. Germline V CDR1 and CDR2: MGHRA, YSYEKL. The CDR3 covers 13 residues. The trim removed 4 bases at V and 3 bases at J, leaving 3 bases unmatched. The CDR3 DNA is TGCGCCAGCAGCCCCCGGACTAGCTACGAGCAGTACTTC. Amino acid sequence: CASSPRTSYEQYF.

This clone was found a few times. The rearrangement uses TRBV4-1 and TRBJ2-1, with a weak D call TRBD2 (5 bases). The CDR3 runs 18 residues. Germline V gene lookup returns CDR1 MGHRA and CDR2 YSYEKL. Trimming removed 1 base at V and 2 bases at J, with 18 bases between. DNA of the CDR3: TGCGCCAGCAGCCAAGGGGAACTAGGGCGGATCACCTACAATGAGCAGTTCTTC. Its protein is CASSQGELGRITYNEQFF.

The chain joins TRBV4-2 to TRBJ2-3, with D maybe TRBD2 (5 bases). Germline loops: CDR1 LGHNA, CDR2 YNFKEQ. V gave up 1 base and J gave up 5 bases, with 7 bases separating them. This CDR3 region has 13 residues. CDR3 DNA: TGTGCCAGCAGCCAAGCCCGGGGAGATACGCAGTATTTT. This encodes CASSQARGDTQYF.

The genes are TRBV10-2 and TRBJ2-7, with D uncertain. The germline V gene has CDR1 WSHSY and CDR2 SAAADI. Trimming removed 0 bases from V and 4 bases from J, with 7 bases in between. CDR3 size: 13 residues. In DNA, the CDR3 is TGCGCCAGCAGTGAGTCCAGCGTTTACGAGCAGTACTTC. Its translation: CASSESSVYEQYF.

The V call is TRBV5-4, the J call TRBJ2-3, with 8 bases identical to TRBD2. This CDR3 has 14 residues. V dropped 3 bases and J dropped 3; count of bases not matched to a gene: 3. Germline V gives CDR1 SGHNT, CDR2 YYREEE (reference sequence). The CDR3 DNA sequence: TGTGCCAGCAGCTCGGGACTAGGGACAGATACGCAGTATTTT. The encoded protein is CASSSGLGTDTQYF. Using reference TRBV5-4 and TRBJ2-3 for the parts outside the CDR3, the full variable domain is ETGVTQSPTHLIKTRGQQVTLRCSSQSGHNTVSWYQQALGQGPQFIFQYYREEENGRGNFPPRFSGLQFPNYSSELNVNALELDDSALYLCASSSGLGTDTQYFGPGTRLTVL.

J is TRBJ2-1 and V is TRBV27; D is perhaps TRBD2 (7 bases). Germline V CDR1 and CDR2: MNHEY, SMNVEV (reference sequence). The CDR3 is made up of 15 amino acids. The V end lost 5 bases, the J end lost 6 bases, and 17 bases lay between the germline ends. CDR3 nucleotides: TGTGCCAGCAGTACGGGGGGAGGGGGATTCAATGAGCAGTTCTTC. Its protein product is CASSTGGGGFNEQFF.

This clone was counted only a few times. The chain has TRBV5-1 and TRBJ2-5, with TRBD2 matching over 15 bases. With 2 bases clipped from V and 5 bases from J, the junction kept 7 bases outside the gene matches. CDR1 and CDR2 (germline): SGHRS, YFSETQ. The CDR3 has 17 residues. CDR3 nucleotides: TGCGCCAGCAGCTTAAAGGGACTAGCGGGAGGAGAGGAGACCCAGTACTTC. Translating gives CASSLKGLAGGEETQYF.

The chain couples TRBV5-1 to TRBJ2-7, with TRBD2 as a possible D gene (6 bases). The CDR3 totals 15 residues. Trimming removed 4 bases at V and 3 bases at J, with 17 bases between. Germline CDR1 is SGHRS and CDR2 is YFSETQ. The DNA of the CDR3 is TGCGCCAGCAGCCCGCGACTAGATTCCAGCTACGAGCAGTACTTC. This gives the protein CASSPRLDSSYEQYF.

The rearrangement links TRBV11-3 to TRBJ2-2; 8 nucleotides match TRBD1. There are 15 residues in the CDR3. Trimming took 8 bases from V and 6 from J; bases not matched to a gene: 11. The germline V gene has CDR1 SGHNT and CDR2 YENEEA. The CDR3, as DNA: TGTGCCAGCTCGGTGGGCAGGGGGCGGGCCGGGGAGCTGTTTTTT. It translates to CASSVGRGRAGELFF.

This chain joins TRBV2 and TRBJ1-2, with D unclear. The V and J ends lost 1 base and 7 bases respectively, with 4 bases between them. The germline V gene encodes CDR1 SNHLY and CDR2 FYNNEI. This CDR3 has 11 residues. CDR3 sequence (DNA): TGTGCCAGCAGTGAAGGGGCTGGCTACACCTTC. It encodes CASSEGAGYTF. Filled out from reference TRBV2 and TRBJ1-2, the complete variable domain reads EPEVTQTPSHQVTQMGQEVILRCVPISNHLYFYWYRQILGQKVEFLVSFYNNEISEKSEIFDDQFSVERPDGSNFTLKIRSTKLEDSAMYFCASSEGAGYTFGSGTRLTVV.

The rearrangement uses TRBV28 and TRBJ1-5; TRBD1 is a possible D gene (6 bases). Germline loops: CDR1 MDHEN, CDR2 SYDVKM. The CDR3 extends over 14 amino acids. V gave up 5 bases and J gave up 0 bases, with 8 bases separating them. CDR3 sequence reads: CASSKDSSNQPQHF. CDR3 DNA sequence: TGTGCCAGCAGTAAGGACAGTAGCAATCAGCCCCAGCATTTT.

This clone came up once. CDR3 nucleotide sequence: TGTGCCAGCAGCAGGGGACTATACCCCTACGAGCAGTACTTC. Translating gives CASSRGLYPYEQYF. This chain links TRBV7-2 with TRBJ2-7, with 7 bases matching TRBD2. Germline CDR1 SGHTA, CDR2 FQGNSA. J lost 2 bases, V lost 5 bases, and 6 bases had no gene match. The CDR3 has 14 residues. Together with reference TRBV7-2 and TRBJ2-7, the CDR3 gives the full variable domain: GAGVSQSPSNKVTEKGKDVELRCDPISGHTALYWYRQSLGQGLEFLIYFQGNSAPDKSGLPSDRFSAERTGGSVSTLTIQRTQQEDSAVYLCASSRGLYPYEQYFGPGTRLTVT.

J is TRBJ2-1 and V is TRBV21-1; the D call TRBD1 from the table was never checked on the DNA. TRBV21-1 is termed a pseudogene. The CDR3 is 11 residues long. As DNA, the CDR3 is TGTGCCAGCAGCAAGATCAGGGGTCGGGTCTTC. It translates to CASSKIRGRVF.

The J gene is TRBJ2-3, the V gene TRBV4-3; weak D call: TRBD2 (5 bases). There are 17 residues in the CDR3. CDR1 is LGHNA and CDR2 is YSLEER in the germline V gene. V gave up 1 base and J gave up 2 bases, with 16 bases separating them. CDR3 coding DNA: TGCGCCAGCAGCCAAGGTGATGGCGGGCCACTCACAGATACGCAGTATTTT. Translating it yields CASSQGDGGPLTDTQYF.

As regards this clone: The identical CDR3 is also encoded by other nucleotide sequences in the sample. The V and J genes are TRBV5-4 and TRBJ2-7, with 9 bases matching TRBD1. Germline CDR1 is SGHNT and CDR2 is YYREEE (reference sequence). This CDR3 is 14 amino acids long. J was trimmed by 4 bases and V by 0 bases; bases with no gene match: 2. The CDR3 DNA follows: TGTGCCAGCAGCTTGGGACAGGGGGGTTACGAGCAGTACTTC. As protein: CASSLGQGGYEQYF.

CDR3: CASSLDRQTTGELFF. The CDR3 DNA follows: TGCGCCAGCAGCTTGGATAGACAGACCACCGGGGAGCTGTTTTTT. The V and J genes are TRBV5-1 and TRBJ2-2, with D possibly TRBD1 on 5 matching bases. Trimming pared 0 bases from V and 4 bases from J, leaving 10 bases between. Germline V lookup: CDR1 SGHRS, CDR2 YFSETQ. The CDR3 loop spans 15 amino acids.

This rearrangement joins TRBV5-4 to TRBJ1-1; D may be TRBD1 (6 bases). V shed 1 base and J shed 5 bases, with 12 bases lying between them. CDR1 and CDR2 from the germline V gene are SGHNT and YYREEE (reference sequence). This CDR3 comprises 14 residues. DNA for the CDR3: TGTGCCAGCAGCTTGTACCAGGGGCATACTGAAGCTTTCTTT. It translates to CASSLYQGHTEAFF.

The chain employs TRBV6-1 and TRBJ1-1, with TRBD1 identical over 9 bases. The germline CDR1 and CDR2 sequences are MNHNS and SASEGT. V shed 5 bases and J 7 bases; nucleotides not matched to a gene: 5. The CDR3 runs to 13 residues. CDR3 protein: CASSSTGGIEAFF. The CDR3 region has the DNA TGTGCCAGCAGTTCTACAGGGGGCATTGAAGCTTTCTTT.

This clone was seen only a few times. The V and J genes are TRBV11-3 and TRBJ2-5; 7 bases agree with TRBD1. The V and J ends lost 2 bases and 2 bases, in that order; junction bases with no gene match: 5. CDR3 size: 15 residues. Germline V gives CDR1 SGHNT, CDR2 YENEEA. In DNA form, the CDR3 reads TGTGCCAGCAGCTTAATGGGACAGCCTCAAGAGACCCAGTACTTC. It encodes CASSLMGQPQETQYF. The full variable domain, in which reference TRBV11-3 and TRBJ2-5 provide the parts outside the CDR3, is EAGVVQSPRYKIIEKKQPVAFWCNPISGHNTLYWYLQNLGQGPELLIRYENEEAVDDSQLPKDRFSAERLKGVDSTLKIQPAELGDSAVYLCASSLMGQPQETQYFGPGTRLLVL.

The V and J genes are TRBV4-1 and TRBJ2-1, with 11 bases lining up with TRBD2. Trimming removed 0 bases from V and 9 bases from J; junction bases left unmatched: 4. CDR3 size: 15 residues. CDR1 MGHRA and CDR2 YSYEKL come from the germline V gene. CDR3 coding DNA: TGCGCCAGCAGCCAAGATGGCCTAGCGGGAGGTGAGCAGTTCTTC. Protein product: CASSQDGLAGGEQFF.

V and J are TRBV10-3 and TRBJ2-1, with TRBD2 identical over 12 bases. This CDR3 comprises 14 residues. V lost 10 bases, J lost 3 bases, and 4 bases stayed unmatched. Germline CDR1 is ENHRY and CDR2 is SYGVKD. The CDR3 is CASKTSGSYNEQFF. The CDR3 nucleotides are TGTGCCAGTAAGACTAGCGGGAGCTACAATGAGCAGTTCTTC.

The chain couples TRBV9 to TRBJ2-4, with 8 bases matching TRBD1. Germline assignment: CDR1 SGDLS and CDR2 YYNGEE. CDR3 length: 16 residues. The ends lost 4 bases at V and 5 bases at J; junction bases unmatched: 11. In DNA form, the CDR3 reads TGTGCCAGCAGCCCTGTTTTCAGGGGGCCGCAAAACATTCAGTACTTC. Protein: CASSPVFRGPQNIQYF.

The chain couples TRBV9 to TRBJ1-2; no reliable D call. CDR1 is SGDLS, CDR2 YYNGEE, per germline. The CDR3 runs to 12 residues. The V end was cut by 0 bases, the J end by 8 bases, with 8 bases between. CDR3 amino acids: CASSVASEGYTF. The CDR3, as DNA: TGTGCCAGCAGCGTAGCTTCTGAGGGCTACACCTTC.

As DNA, the CDR3 is TGCGCCAGCACCCACGGACAGGGGGCTGTAGATGAGCAGTTCTTC. Amino acids: CASTHGQGAVDEQFF. The V call is TRBV10-2, the J call TRBJ2-1; 11 bases match TRBD1. The CDR3 is 15 residues long. With V trimmed by 7 bases and J by 8 bases, 10 bases remained unmatched. The germline V gene has CDR1 WSHSY and CDR2 SAAADI.